The clone carrying this T cell receptor (beta chain) was observed a few times. Antigen specificity is unknown. The sample comes from a study of STAT5B mutations in CD4+ large granular lymphocyte leukemia. The V gene lost 3 bases and the J gene lost 2 bases, with 11 bases spanning the gap. Germline CDR1 is WSHSY and CDR2 is SAAADI. CDR3 length: 15 amino acids. Study-wide results and caveats: Approximately 25% of private leukemic clonotypes occurred rarely in other patients' non-leukemic repertoires.

Assay: immunoSEQ multiplex PCR; the TCRdb copy retains only in-frame clones and omits some. The sample has tens of thousands of clones; roughly 65% are singletons. The receptor comes from a human donor in good health. The sequenced sample consisted of CD4+ T cells from blood buffy coats. This chain joins TRBV10-2 and TRBJ1-5, with no clear D. This chain's CDR3 is CASSDSPNGNQPQHF. The CDR3 DNA follows: TGCGCCAGCAGTGACAGCCCCAATGGCAATCAGCCCCAGCATTTT.